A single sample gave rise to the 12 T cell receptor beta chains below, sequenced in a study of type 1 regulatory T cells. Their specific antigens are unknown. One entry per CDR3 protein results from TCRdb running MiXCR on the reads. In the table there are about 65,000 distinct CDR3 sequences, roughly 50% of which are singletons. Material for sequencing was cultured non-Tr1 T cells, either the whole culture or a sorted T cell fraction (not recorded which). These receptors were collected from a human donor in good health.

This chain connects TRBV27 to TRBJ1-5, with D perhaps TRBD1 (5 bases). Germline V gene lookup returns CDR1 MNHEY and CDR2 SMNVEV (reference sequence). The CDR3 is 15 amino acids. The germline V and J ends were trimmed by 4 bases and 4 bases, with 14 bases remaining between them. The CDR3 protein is CASSSAGAPNQPQHF. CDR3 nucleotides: TGTGCCAGCAGTTCTGCCGGGGCCCCGAATCAGCCCCAGCATTTT.

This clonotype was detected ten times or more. The CDR3 is CASSQDGTGGRGETQYF. The CDR3 DNA follows: TGTGCCAGCAGCCAAGACGGAACGGGGGGGCGGGGAGAGACCCAGTACTTC. The gene calls are TRBV4-2 and TRBJ2-5, with 8 bases fitting TRBD2. The CDR3 is 17 residues long. Per the germline V gene, CDR1 is LGHNA and CDR2 is YNFKEQ. V shed 0 bases, J shed 4 bases, and the junction held 10 bases outside the gene matches.

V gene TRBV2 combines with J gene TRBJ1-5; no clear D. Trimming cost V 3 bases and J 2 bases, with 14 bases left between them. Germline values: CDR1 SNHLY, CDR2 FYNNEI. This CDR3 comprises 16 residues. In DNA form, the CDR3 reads TGTGCCAGCAGTGACCCGCTTCAGTTTGGCAATCAGCCCCAGCATTTT. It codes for CASSDPLQFGNQPQHF.

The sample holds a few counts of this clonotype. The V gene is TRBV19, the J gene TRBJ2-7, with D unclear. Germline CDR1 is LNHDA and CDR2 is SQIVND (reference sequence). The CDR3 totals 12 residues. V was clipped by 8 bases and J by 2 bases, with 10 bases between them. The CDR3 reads CASADVTYEQYF. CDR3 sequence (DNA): TGTGCCAGTGCGGACGTTACCTACGAGCAGTACTTC. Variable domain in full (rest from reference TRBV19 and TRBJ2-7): DGGITQSPKYLFRKEGQNVTLSCEQNLNHDAMYWYRQDPGQGLRLIYYSQIVNDFQKGDIAEGYSVSREKKESFPLTVTSAQKNPTAFYLCASADVTYEQYFGPGTRLTVT.

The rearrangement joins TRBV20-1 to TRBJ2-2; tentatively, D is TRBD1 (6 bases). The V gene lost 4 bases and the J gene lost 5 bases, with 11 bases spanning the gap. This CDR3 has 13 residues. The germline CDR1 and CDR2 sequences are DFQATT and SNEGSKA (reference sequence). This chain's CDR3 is CSATTTGTGELFF. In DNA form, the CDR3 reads TGCAGTGCTACGACCACAGGGACCGGGGAGCTGTTTTTT.

CDR3 bases: TGTGCCAGTAGTACACTAATGGGGCGACAAGAGACCCAGTACTTC. Its protein product is CASSTLMGRQETQYF. The chain combines TRBV19 with TRBJ2-5; maybe TRBD1 (5 bases). The CDR3 loop spans 15 amino acids. V gave up 4 bases and J gave up 2 bases, with 14 bases separating them. Per germline, CDR1 LNHDA and CDR2 SQIVND (reference sequence).

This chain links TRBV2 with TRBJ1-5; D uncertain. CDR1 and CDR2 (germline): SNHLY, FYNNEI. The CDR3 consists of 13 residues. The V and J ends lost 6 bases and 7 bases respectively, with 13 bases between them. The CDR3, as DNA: TGTGCCAGCAGCGAGACGAGGGCGCAGCCCCAGCATTTT. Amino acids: CASSETRAQPQHF.

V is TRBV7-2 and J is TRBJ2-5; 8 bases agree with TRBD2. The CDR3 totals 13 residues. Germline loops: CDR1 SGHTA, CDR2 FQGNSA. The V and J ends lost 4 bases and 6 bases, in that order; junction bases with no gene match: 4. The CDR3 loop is CASSSGGAKTQYF. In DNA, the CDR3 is TGTGCCAGCAGCTCCGGGGGGGCGAAGACCCAGTACTTC.

This CDR3 reads CASSQAARLTSYNEQFF. The CDR3 bases are TGTGCCAGCAGCCAGGCCGCACGACTTACTAGTTACAATGAGCAGTTCTTC. V usage is TRBV4-2 and J usage is TRBJ2-1; tentative D call: TRBD2 (5 bases). V lost 3 bases to trimming and J lost 4 bases, with 19 bases between them. The CDR3 consists of 17 residues. Per the germline V gene, CDR1 is LGHNA and CDR2 is YNFKEQ.

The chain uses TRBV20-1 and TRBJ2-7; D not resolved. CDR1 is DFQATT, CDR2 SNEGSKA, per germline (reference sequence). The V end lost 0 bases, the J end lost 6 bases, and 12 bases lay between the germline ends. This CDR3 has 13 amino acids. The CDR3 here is CSARDWIPLEQYF. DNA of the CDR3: TGCAGTGCTAGAGATTGGATCCCTCTCGAGCAGTACTTC.

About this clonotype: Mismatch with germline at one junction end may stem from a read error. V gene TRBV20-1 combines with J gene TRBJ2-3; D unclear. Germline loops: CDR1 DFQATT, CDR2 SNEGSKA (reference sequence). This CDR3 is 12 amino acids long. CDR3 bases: TGCAGTGCAAGAGAAAGCACAGATACGCAGTATTTT. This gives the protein CSARESTDTQYF.

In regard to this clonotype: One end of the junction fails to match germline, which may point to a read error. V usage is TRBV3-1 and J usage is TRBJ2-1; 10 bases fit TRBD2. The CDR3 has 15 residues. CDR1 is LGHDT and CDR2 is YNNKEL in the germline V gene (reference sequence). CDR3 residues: CASSYSGGAYNEQLF. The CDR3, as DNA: TGTGCCAGCAGCTACAGCGGGGGGGCCTACAATGAGCAGTTATTC.